The 17 T cell receptor beta chains below were found in one sample sequenced in a study of shared clonotypes between healthy human individuals. Generated by immunoSEQ multiplex PCR, the TCRdb table keeps only in-frame clones and is missing some. This table holds about half a million clones, around 80% found once. The sequenced sample consisted of PBMCs. These receptor sequences come from a woman aged 40 to 50 in good health. Some clones in this sample may be carry-over from other donors' samples.

The chain employs TRBV5-1 and TRBJ2-1, with D possibly being TRBD2 (7 bases). V shed 7 bases and J shed 5 bases, with 22 bases lying between them. The CDR3 loop spans 16 amino acids. Per the germline V gene, CDR1 is SGHRS and CDR2 is YFSETQ. The CDR3 DNA reads TGCGCCAGCCTCCGGGGGGCAACGTCCATGGACAATGAGCAGTTCTTC. Its protein product is CASLRGATSMDNEQFF.

The rearrangement uses TRBV27 and TRBJ2-7; TRBD2 aligns across 7 bases. The germline V gene encodes CDR1 MNHEY and CDR2 SMNVEV (reference sequence). The V gene end was trimmed by 3 bases and the J gene end by 4 bases; junction bases not matched to a gene: 6. The CDR3 covers 14 residues. CDR3 sequence: CASSLRQGGYEQYF. CDR3 sequence (DNA): TGTGCCAGCAGTTTGCGGCAGGGAGGGTACGAGCAGTACTTC.

This clone appeared once. The chain couples TRBV4-2 to TRBJ2-7; D call uncertain. The CDR3 has 16 residues. Between the trimmed V and J ends, which lost 1 base and 3 bases, there was a span of 16 bases. CDR1 LGHNA and CDR2 YNFKEQ come from the germline V gene. The CDR3 loop is CASSQGVSVNLYEQYF. CDR3 DNA sequence: TGTGCCAGCAGCCAAGGAGTCTCGGTCAACCTCTACGAGCAGTACTTC.

With respect to this clone: The sample carries other DNA sequences with the same CDR3. The rearrangement uses TRBV29-1 and TRBJ2-1, with TRBD1 identical over 12 bases. This CDR3 has 13 residues. Germline V gives CDR1 SQVTM, CDR2 ANQGSEA. V shed 6 bases and J 6 bases; nucleotides not matched to a gene: 3. The CDR3 region is CSVGQGAFNEQFF. The CDR3 DNA reads as TGCAGCGTGGGACAGGGGGCTTTCAATGAGCAGTTCTTC.

Notes on this clone: At one end, the junction sequence differs from germline, possibly due to a read error. J is TRBJ1-1 and V is TRBV30; D ambiguous. Germline CDR1 and CDR2: GTSNPN and SVGIG (reference sequence). The CDR3 is 15 residues long. CDR3 sequence reads: CVWSVRGIRNTEAFF. The CDR3 DNA reads TGTGTCTGGAGTGTACGGGGAATACGGAACACTGAAGCTTTCTTT.

This clone was recorded only once. The chain combines TRBV15 with TRBJ1-5, with D perhaps matching TRBD1 (5 bases). Germline V gene sequence: CDR1 LNHNV, CDR2 YYDKDF (reference sequence). The CDR3 spans 13 residues. The ends were cut back, 0 bases at V and 5 bases at J, with 5 bases in the middle. This chain's CDR3 is CATSREGDQPQHF. The CDR3 coding sequence is TGTGCCACCAGCAGAGAGGGGGATCAGCCCCAGCATTTT. Full variable domain (missing parts from reference TRBV15 and TRBJ1-5): DAMVIQNPRYQVTQFGKPVTLSCSQTLNHNVMYWYQQKSSQAPKLLFHYYDKDFNNEADTPDNFQSRRPNTSFCFLDIRSPGLGDTAMYLCATSREGDQPQHFGDGTRLSIL.

V gene TRBV6-5 combines with J gene TRBJ2-5; 10 nucleotides align to TRBD2. The DNA end favors TRBJ2-7, so the J call may be wrong. Looked up from germline, CDR1 is MNHEY and CDR2 is SVGAGI. The CDR3 is made up of 15 amino acids. CDR3 in amino acids: CASAQVAGGSYEQYF. In DNA, the CDR3 is TGTGCCAGCGCGCAGGTAGCGGGAGGCTCCTACGAGCAGTACTTC.

The V gene is TRBV28, the J gene TRBJ1-4; 7 bases align to TRBD1. The J segment lost 8 bases and the V segment lost 7 bases, leaving 7 bases of the junction unmatched. Per germline, CDR1 MDHEN and CDR2 SYDVKM. This CDR3 has 13 residues. The chain's CDR3 is CASTETGTEKLFF. DNA of the CDR3: TGTGCCAGCACGGAGACAGGGACGGAAAAACTGTTTTTT.

J is TRBJ2-6 and V is TRBV5-5; no clear D. CDR3 size: 16 residues. CDR1 and CDR2 from the germline V gene are SGHKS and YYEKEE (reference sequence). Trimming took off 0 bases at V and 2 bases at J, with 9 bases between the two ends. The CDR3 DNA is TGTGCCAGCAGCTTGGCCTCTGAGGCTGGGGCCAACGTCCTGACTTTC. Its protein is CASSLASEAGANVLTF. Full variable domain (outside the CDR3, taken from reference TRBV5-5 and TRBJ2-6): DAGVTQSPTHLIKTRGQQVTLRCSPISGHKSVSWYQQVLGQGPQFIFQYYEKEERGRGNFPDRFSARQFPNYSSELNVNALLLGDSALYLCASSLASEAGANVLTFGAGSRLTVL.

The chain carries TRBV11-2 and TRBJ2-3; TRBD2 matches 7 bases. The germline gives CDR1 SGHAT, CDR2 FQNNGV. V lost 5 bases and J lost 2; bases outside the gene matches: 13. The CDR3 consists of 17 residues. The CDR3 nucleotides read TGTGCCAGCAGCCCCCTCTGGGTAGCGGGTCTCACAGATACGCAGTATTTT. Translating it yields CASSPLWVAGLTDTQYF. The full variable domain, rest sourced from reference TRBV11-2 and TRBJ2-3, is EAGVAQSPRYKIIEKRQSVAFWCNPISGHATLYWYQQILGQGPKLLIQFQNNGVVDDSQLPKDRFSAERLKGVDSTLKIQPAKLEDSAVYLCASSPLWVAGLTDTQYFGPGTRLTVL.

This chain uses TRBV5-1 with TRBJ2-7, with a weak D call TRBD1 (5 bases). V lost 2 bases, J lost 0 bases, and 12 bases lay in between. Germline V gene sequence: CDR1 SGHRS, CDR2 YFSETQ. The CDR3 has 15 amino acids. CDR3 bases: TGCGCCAGCAGCTTAAGGGGCCCCAACTCCTACGAGCAGTACTTC. It is translated as CASSLRGPNSYEQYF. The whole variable domain, remainder taken from reference TRBV5-1 and TRBJ2-7, is KAGVTQTPRYLIKTRGQQVTLSCSPISGHRSVSWYQQTPGQGLQFLFEYFSETQRNKGNFPGRFSGRQFSNSRSEMNVSTLELGDSALYLCASSLRGPNSYEQYFGPGTRLTVT.

This clone was seen ten or more times. The chain is built from TRBV2 and TRBJ2-7; D gene uncertain. CDR3 length: 15 residues. V was cut by 5 bases and J by 2 bases, with 16 bases left in between. Looked up from germline, CDR1 is SNHLY and CDR2 is FYNNEI. The CDR3 loop is CASSFLRYSPYEQYF. The CDR3 bases are TGTGCCAGCAGTTTCCTCCGCTACTCACCCTACGAGCAGTACTTC.

V is TRBV19 and J is TRBJ2-2; D not resolved. Trimming cost V 3 bases and J 0 bases, with 8 bases left between them. The CDR3 is 15 residues long. Germline V gives CDR1 LNHDA, CDR2 SQIVND (reference sequence). CDR3 bases: TGTGCCAGTAGTATTACCACATCGAACACCGGGGAGCTGTTTTTT. Translation: CASSITTSNTGELFF.

As to this clone: One base away lies a much larger clone, so this may be a sequencing read error. Other DNA variants within this sample encode the same CDR3. This chain joins TRBV18 and TRBJ2-7; 7 bases fit TRBD1. With 6 bases clipped from V and 2 bases from J, the junction kept 16 bases outside the gene matches. Germline assignment: CDR1 KGHSH and CDR2 LQKENI. The CDR3 is 17 amino acids. CDR3 sequence: CASSRQSRGQPTYEQYF. CDR3 sequence (DNA): TGTGCCAGCTCGAGACAGTCCCGGGGACAGCCAACCTACGAGCAGTACTTC.

The chain links TRBV10-2 to TRBJ2-2, with D maybe TRBD2 (6 bases). The CDR3 spans 14 residues. The germline V and J ends were trimmed by 7 bases and 3 bases, with 12 bases remaining between them. CDR1 WSHSY and CDR2 SAAADI come from the germline V gene. The CDR3 coding sequence is TGCGCCAGCAACGAGGGACTTTACACCGGGGAGCTGTTTTTT. Translation: CASNEGLYTGELFF.

V is TRBV7-2 and J is TRBJ2-1; TRBD2 agrees at 15 bases. The CDR3 contains 16 residues. The ends lost 4 bases at V and 15 bases at J; junction bases unmatched: 13. CDR1 and CDR2 from the germline V gene are SGHTA and FQGNSA. The chain's CDR3 is CASSSRSGLAGGPWFF. The DNA of the CDR3 is TGTGCCAGCAGCTCAAGGTCCGGACTAGCGGGAGGGCCGTGGTTCTTC.

V is TRBV18 and J is TRBJ2-6; D gene uncertain. The CDR3 covers 15 residues. With 5 bases removed from V and 3 bases from J, the gap between germline ends came to 11 bases. CDR1 KGHSH and CDR2 LQKENI come from the germline V gene. The CDR3 nucleotides read TGTGCCAGCTCAAGCTGGGAAGGTGGGGCCAACGTCCTGACTTTC. Protein product: CASSSWEGGANVLTF.